The TCR beta chain under discussion was sequenced for a study of Ad26.COV2.S vaccination and SARS-CoV-2 variants. Whole-study context: Ad26.COV2.S was injected intramuscularly once or twice, 56 days apart.

Regarding this clone: Its antigen is not identified.

Study-wide findings and caveats: Higher spike-specific TCR breadth was found in vaccine recipients than in placebo recipients. It was found that vaccine and placebo recipients had similar non-spike TCR breadth. Breadth and depth estimates from TCRs may understate total T cell responses.

Clones were sequenced by immunoSEQ multiplex PCR, and TCRdb holds only the in-frame ones, with some missing. Altogether about 480,000 clones are present, around nine tenths being singletons, with the ten largest covering roughly 12%. The germline V and J ends were trimmed by 5 bases and 4 bases, with 14 bases remaining between them. This CDR3 spans 14 amino acids. CDR1 and CDR2 from the germline V gene are SGHTA and FQGNSA. Noted treatment: around 19 received Ad26.COV2.S at low or high dose, single or two shots; a few received placebo; per-sample allocation not given. On day 63 after the first injection, vaccine and placebo recipients gave samples.

V and J are TRBV7-2 and TRBJ1-2; D is uncertain. The sequenced sample was peripheral blood, obtained in a trial of Ad26.COV2.S vaccine versus placebo. The clonotype comes from a person aged 18-60 years who received the Ad26.COV2.S COVID-19 vaccine or a placebo. Here the CDR3 reads CASSPDTLAYGYTF. The CDR3 region has the DNA TGTGCCAGCAGCCCCGACACGCTAGCCTATGGCTACACCTTC.